Listed here is a single T cell receptor (beta chain). The sample is drawn from a study of patients and donors after allogeneic stem cell transplantation. The CDR3 runs to 18 residues. Germline V gives CDR1 LGHDT, CDR2 YNNKEL (reference sequence). V was clipped by 2 bases and J by 0 bases; unmatched bases: 11. Using its own MiXCR run on the RT-PCR reads, TCRdb lists one record per CDR3 protein. The sample lists approximately 410,000 distinct CDR3 sequences; 15% to 20% were seen once. Material for sequencing was blood, either unsorted or a sorted T cell fraction (not recorded which). This clonotype originated in a human donor who was either an allogeneic HSCT recipient or a stem cell or donor lymphocyte infusion donor (not recorded which). It is not recorded whose cells these are; they may come from a transplant donor. The J gene is TRBJ2-3, the V gene TRBV3-1; 7 bases align to TRBD2. The DNA for the CDR3 is TGTGCCAGCAGCCAATGGCGCGGGGGAGTCGCTAGCACAGATACGCAGTATTTT. Translation: CASSQWRGGVASTDTQYF.